What follows are 4 T cell receptor beta chains derived from one specimen sequenced in a study of long-term antiretroviral therapy in people with HIV (dated by TCRdb to between 2021 and 2024). Sequencing of the TRB variable region was done with the immunoSEQ hsTCRB v3.0 assay at survey level resolution. This is the immuneACCESS table as TCRdb keeps it, with only in-frame sequences that have V and J called. A part of the clones is gone; compared with another copy, unresolved V genes explain less than half, and the rest is unexplained. Across this sample there are approximately 16,000 clones, with approximately 81% seen only once. Approximately 15% of the sample is in the top ten clones. Specimen: unsorted PBMCs, collected around 3.2 years after starting antiretroviral therapy. The receptors here all came from a middle-aged woman with HIV.

This clone was counted only a few times. This chain links TRBV2 with TRBJ2-4; 10 bases align to TRBD1. Germline assignment: CDR1 SNHLY and CDR2 FYNNEI. CDR3 length: 17 amino acids. After removal of 7 bases from V and 0 bases from J, the junction contained 9 bases not matched to a gene. CDR3 loop: CASKGQGSLGAKNIQYF. The CDR3 DNA reads TGTGCCAGCAAGGGACAGGGGTCCCTGGGAGCCAAAAACATTCAGTACTTC. Full variable domain (missing parts from reference TRBV2 and TRBJ2-4): EPEVTQTPSHQVTQMGQEVILRCVPISNHLYFYWYRQILGQKVEFLVSFYNNEISEKSEIFDDQFSVERPDGSNFTLKIRSTKLEDSAMYFCASKGQGSLGAKNIQYFGAGTRLSVL.

The rearrangement links TRBV7-9 to TRBJ2-1, with TRBD1 as a possible D gene (6 bases). Germline CDR1 reads SEHNR; CDR2 reads FQNEAQ (reference sequence). The V end was cut by 2 bases, the J end by 7 bases, with 9 bases between. There are 13 residues in the CDR3. The CDR3 spells CASSLLQGNEQFF. Here the CDR3 DNA reads TGTGCCAGCAGCTTATTACAGGGAAATGAGCAGTTCTTC.

This chain joins TRBV30 and TRBJ2-1; 9 positions agree with TRBD2. The germline V gene has CDR1 GTSNPN and CDR2 SVGIG (reference sequence). J was trimmed by 9 bases and V by 7 bases; bases with no gene match: 13. The CDR3 extends over 14 amino acids. This chain's CDR3 is CASQGGGGAIEQFF. CDR3 sequence (DNA): TGTGCCTCTCAAGGGGGCGGGGGGGCCATTGAGCAGTTCTTC.

The chain joins TRBV5-1 to TRBJ2-3; TRBD2 aligns across 10 bases. This CDR3 has 18 residues. Germline V gene sequence: CDR1 SGHRS, CDR2 YFSETQ. The V gene end was trimmed by 0 bases and the J gene end by 1 base; junction bases not matched to a gene: 8. The CDR3 nucleotides read TGCGCCAGCAGCTTGGAGGGACTAGCGACGTTCGGCACAGATACGCAGTATTTT. Protein product: CASSLEGLATFGTDTQYF.